This record looks at one TCR beta chain sequence and its context. The table came from immunoSEQ multiplex PCR; TCRdb's copy has only in-frame clones and leaves some out. The repertoire holds about 150,000 clones, with more than 75% as singletons. These data come from a study of T cell responses to AZD1222 COVID-19 vaccine. Trimming stripped 2 bases from V and 9 bases from J, with 11 bases between. The CDR3 loop spans 13 amino acids. In germline, CDR1 is SGHTA, CDR2 FQGTGA. The rearrangement uses TRBV7-3 and TRBJ2-1; D is unclear. This TCR was sampled from an adult who received the AZD1222 COVID-19 vaccine. Sequenced here: peripheral blood, sampled 28 days after the second AZD1222 dose. The CDR3 is CASSLGVGGEQFF. CDR3 sequence (DNA): TGTGCCAGCAGCTTAGGAGTGGGCGGTGAGCAGTTCTTC. Based on the CDR3 plus reference TRBV7-3 and TRBJ2-1, the full variable domain is GAGVSQTPSNKVTEKGKYVELRCDPISGHTALYWYRQSLGQGPEFLIYFQGTGAADDSGLPNDRFFAVRPEGSVSTLKIQRTERGDSAVYLCASSLGVGGEQFFGPGTRLTVL.